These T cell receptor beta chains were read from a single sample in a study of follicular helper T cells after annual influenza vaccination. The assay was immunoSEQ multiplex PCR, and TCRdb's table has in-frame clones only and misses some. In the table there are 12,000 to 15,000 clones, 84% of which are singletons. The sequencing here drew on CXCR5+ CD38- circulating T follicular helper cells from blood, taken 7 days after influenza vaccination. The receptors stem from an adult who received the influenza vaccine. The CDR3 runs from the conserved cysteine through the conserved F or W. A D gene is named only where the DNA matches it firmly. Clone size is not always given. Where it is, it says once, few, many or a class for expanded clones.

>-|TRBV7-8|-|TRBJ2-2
CASSLNSQGQVGELFF
TGTGCCAGCAGCTTAAATTCCCAGGGTCAAGTCGGGGAGCTGTTTTTT
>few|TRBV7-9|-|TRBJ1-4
CASTPTGGATNEKLFF
TGTGCCAGCACTCCTACGGGGGGGGCAACTAATGAAAAACTGTTTTTT
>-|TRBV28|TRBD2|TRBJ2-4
CASSRSGGNIQYF
TGTGCCAGCAGTAGAAGCGGGGGGAACATTCAGTACTTC
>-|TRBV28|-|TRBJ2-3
CASRSIGGGGSADTQYF
TGTGCCAGCAGATCCATTGGGGGGGGCGGGAGCGCAGATACGCAGTATTTT
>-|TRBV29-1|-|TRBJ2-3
CSGRSGGTDTQYF
TGCAGCGGGCGGTCGGGAGGCACAGATACGCAGTATTTT
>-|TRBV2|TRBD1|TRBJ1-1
CASRLDGTGHTEAFF
TGTGCCAGCCGGCTTGATGGGACAGGGCACACTGAAGCTTTCTTT
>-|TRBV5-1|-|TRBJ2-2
CASSQQLGGTGELFF
TGCGCCAGCAGCCAACAATTAGGGGGCACCGGGGAGCTGTTTTTT
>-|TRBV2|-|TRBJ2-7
CASSSTGEPYEQYF
TGTGCCAGCAGTTCGACGGGGGAACCCTACGAGCAGTACTTC
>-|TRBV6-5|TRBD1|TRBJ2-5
CASSTGTGAFETQYF
TGTGCCAGCAGCACCGGGACAGGGGCGTTTGAGACCCAGTACTTC
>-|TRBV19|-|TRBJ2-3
CASSIARDGGRNTQYF
TGTGCCAGTAGTATAGCGCGGGACGGGGGACGAAATACGCAGTATTTT
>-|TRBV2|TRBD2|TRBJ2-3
CASSEILAGGADTQYF
TGTGCCAGCAGTGAAATCCTGGCGGGAGGGGCCGATACGCAGTATTTT
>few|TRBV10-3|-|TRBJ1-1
CAISEGETEAFF
TGTGCCATCAGCGAAGGGGAAACTGAAGCTTTCTTT